This T cell receptor (beta chain) was sequenced during a study of blood T cell repertoires in COVID-19. Data came from immunoSEQ multiplex PCR; TCRdb stores just in-frame clones and leaves some out. The repertoire holds 100,000 to 150,000 clones, with about 88% as singletons. Germline loops: CDR1 LNHDA, CDR2 SQIVND (reference sequence). The CDR3 has 14 amino acids. Trimming stripped 4 bases from V and 9 bases from J, with 16 bases between. The V call is TRBV19, the J call TRBJ2-1; perhaps TRBD2 as D (7 bases). The clonotype originates from a woman over 75 with acute or convalescent COVID-19. The sample was peripheral blood. The CDR3 DNA sequence: TGTGCCAGTAGTAGGGACGGGGGGCGCGTTGAGCAGTTCTTC. As protein: CASSRDGGRVEQFF.